This T cell receptor beta chain was observed in a study of cytomegalovirus exposure and HLA in healthy donors. Germline lookup yields CDR1 ENHRY and CDR2 SYGVKD. The V segment lost 8 bases and the J segment 6 bases; nucleotides outside the gene matches: 12. The CDR3 has 14 amino acids. Study-wide points: Across all donors, roughly uniform sequencing depth was an assumption of the presence/absence analyses.

Use of 60 Vbeta and 13 Jbeta primers characterized the PCR. TCRdb's copy holds only in-frame clones and misses some; the assay was immunoSEQ multiplex PCR. The clone table shows about 200,000 clones, with the ten largest holding 0.65% to 0.75%. Comment on this clone: Its cognate antigen is unknown.

The origin of this receptor is a boy younger than 18 in good health and CMV-seronegative. The chain couples TRBV10-3 to TRBJ1-2; 7 positions agree with TRBD1. Sequencing input: PBMCs. The CDR3 protein is CAILEAQGSHGYTF. The CDR3 nucleotides read TGTGCCATCCTTGAAGCACAGGGGAGTCATGGCTACACCTTC.